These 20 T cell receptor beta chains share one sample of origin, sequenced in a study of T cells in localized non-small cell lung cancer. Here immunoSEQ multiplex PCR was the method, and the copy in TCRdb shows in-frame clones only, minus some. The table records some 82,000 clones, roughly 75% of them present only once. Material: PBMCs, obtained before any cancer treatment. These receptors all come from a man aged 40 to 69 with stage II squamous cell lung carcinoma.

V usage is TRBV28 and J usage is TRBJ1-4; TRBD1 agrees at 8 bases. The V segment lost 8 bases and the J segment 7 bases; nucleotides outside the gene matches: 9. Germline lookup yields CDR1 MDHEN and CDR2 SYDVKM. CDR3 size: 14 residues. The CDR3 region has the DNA TGTGCCAGCCGAACAGGACAGGGTTTTGAAAAACTGTTTTTT. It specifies CASRTGQGFEKLFF.

The chain's CDR3 is CASSPQSSISPGQANEKLFF. CDR3 sequence (DNA): TGTGCCAGCTCACCGCAGTCGAGTATATCACCGGGACAGGCTAATGAAAAACTGTTTTTT. This rearrangement joins TRBV18 to TRBJ1-4, with 8 bases lining up with TRBD1. This CDR3 has 20 residues. The V gene's germline CDR1 is KGHSH and CDR2 LQKENI. The trim removed 3 bases at V and 3 bases at J, leaving 18 bases unmatched.

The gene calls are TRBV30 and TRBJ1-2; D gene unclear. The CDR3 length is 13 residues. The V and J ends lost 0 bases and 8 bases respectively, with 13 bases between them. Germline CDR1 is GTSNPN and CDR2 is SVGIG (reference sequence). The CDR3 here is CAWSVFIGGGYTF. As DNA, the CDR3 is TGTGCCTGGAGTGTATTTATTGGTGGCGGCTACACCTTC.

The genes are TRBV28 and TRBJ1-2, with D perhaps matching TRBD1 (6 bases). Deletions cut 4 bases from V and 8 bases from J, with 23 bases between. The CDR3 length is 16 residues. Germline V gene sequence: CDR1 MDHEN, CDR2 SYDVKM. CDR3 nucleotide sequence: TGTGCCAGCAGTTCACCACAGGGAAATGGTCTGGGAGGCTACACCTTC. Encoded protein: CASSSPQGNGLGGYTF.

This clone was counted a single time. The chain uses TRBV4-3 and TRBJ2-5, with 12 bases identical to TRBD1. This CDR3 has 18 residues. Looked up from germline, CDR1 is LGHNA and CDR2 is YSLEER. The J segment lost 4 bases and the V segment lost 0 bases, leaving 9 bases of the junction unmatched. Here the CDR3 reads CASSQDLGQGAFGETQYF. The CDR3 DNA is TGCGCCAGCAGCCAAGATTTGGGACAGGGGGCGTTCGGAGAGACCCAGTACTTC.

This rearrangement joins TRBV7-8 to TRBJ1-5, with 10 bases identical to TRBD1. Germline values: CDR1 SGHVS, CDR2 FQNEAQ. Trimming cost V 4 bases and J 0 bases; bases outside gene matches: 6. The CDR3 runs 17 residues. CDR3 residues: CASSSYRDRGSNQPQHF. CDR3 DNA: TGTGCCAGCAGCTCATACCGGGACAGGGGTAGCAATCAGCCCCAGCATTTT.

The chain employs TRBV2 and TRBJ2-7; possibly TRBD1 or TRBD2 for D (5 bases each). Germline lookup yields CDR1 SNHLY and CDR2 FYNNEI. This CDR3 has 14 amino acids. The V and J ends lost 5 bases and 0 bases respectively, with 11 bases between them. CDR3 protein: CASSPGRSSYEQYF. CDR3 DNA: TGTGCCAGCAGTCCGGGACGAAGCTCCTACGAGCAGTACTTC.

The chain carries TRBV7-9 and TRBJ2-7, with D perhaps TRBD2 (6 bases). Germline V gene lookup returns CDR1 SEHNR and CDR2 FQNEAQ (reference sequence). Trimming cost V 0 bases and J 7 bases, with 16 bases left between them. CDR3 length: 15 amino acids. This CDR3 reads CASSLAVAGMSEQYF. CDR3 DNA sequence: TGTGCCAGCAGCTTAGCTGTGGCGGGAATGAGTGAGCAGTACTTC.

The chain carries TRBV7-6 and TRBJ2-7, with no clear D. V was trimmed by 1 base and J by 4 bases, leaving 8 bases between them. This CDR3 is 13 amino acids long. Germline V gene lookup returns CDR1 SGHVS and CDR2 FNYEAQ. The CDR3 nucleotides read TGTGCCAGCAGCTTAGGGTCCCGGTACGAGCAGTACTTC. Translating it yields CASSLGSRYEQYF.

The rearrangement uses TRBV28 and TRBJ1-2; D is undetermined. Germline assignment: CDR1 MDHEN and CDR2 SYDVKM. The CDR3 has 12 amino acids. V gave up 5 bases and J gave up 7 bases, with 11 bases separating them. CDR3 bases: TGTGCCAGCAGTCCGGACCTCGGTGGCTACACCTTC. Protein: CASSPDLGGYTF.

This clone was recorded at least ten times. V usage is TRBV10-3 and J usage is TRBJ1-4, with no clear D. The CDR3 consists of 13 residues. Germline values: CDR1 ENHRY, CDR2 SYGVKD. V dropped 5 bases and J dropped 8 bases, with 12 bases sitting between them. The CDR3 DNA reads TGTGCCATCAGTCTCCGGTCGTGGGAAAAACTGTTTTTT. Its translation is CAISLRSWEKLFF.

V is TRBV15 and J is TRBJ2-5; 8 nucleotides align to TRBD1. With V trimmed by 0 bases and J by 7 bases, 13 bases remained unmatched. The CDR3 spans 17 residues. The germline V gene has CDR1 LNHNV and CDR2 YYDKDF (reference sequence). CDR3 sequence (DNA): TGTGCCACCAGCAGAGAAATTACACAGGGGGAAACTGGGACCCAGTACTTC. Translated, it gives CATSREITQGETGTQYF.

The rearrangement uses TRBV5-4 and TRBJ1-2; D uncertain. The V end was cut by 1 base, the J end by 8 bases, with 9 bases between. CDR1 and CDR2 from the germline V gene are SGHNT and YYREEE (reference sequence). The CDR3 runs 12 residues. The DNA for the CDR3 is TGTGCCAGCAGCTTGCCTCAGTTCGGCTACACCTTC. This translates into CASSLPQFGYTF.

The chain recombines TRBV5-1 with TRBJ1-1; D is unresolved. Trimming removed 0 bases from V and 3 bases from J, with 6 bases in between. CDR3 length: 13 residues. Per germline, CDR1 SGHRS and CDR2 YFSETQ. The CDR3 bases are TGCGCCAGCAGCTTGGCGGTGCACACTGAAGCTTTCTTT. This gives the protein CASSLAVHTEAFF.

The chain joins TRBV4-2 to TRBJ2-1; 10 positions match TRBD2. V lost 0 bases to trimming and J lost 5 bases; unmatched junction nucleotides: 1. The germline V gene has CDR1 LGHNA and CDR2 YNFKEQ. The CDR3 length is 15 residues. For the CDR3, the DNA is TGTGCCAGCAGCCAAGATCTAGCGGGGGACAATGAGCAGTTCTTC. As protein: CASSQDLAGDNEQFF.

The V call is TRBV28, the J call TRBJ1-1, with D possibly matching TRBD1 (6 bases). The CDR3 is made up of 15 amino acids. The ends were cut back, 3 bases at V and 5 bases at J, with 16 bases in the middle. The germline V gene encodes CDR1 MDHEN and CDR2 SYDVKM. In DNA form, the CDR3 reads TGTGCCAGCAGTTTCGGGGGGCCCCGGAGGACTGAAGCTTTCTTT. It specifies CASSFGGPRRTEAFF. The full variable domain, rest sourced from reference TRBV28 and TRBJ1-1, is DVKVTQSSRYLVKRTGEKVFLECVQDMDHENMFWYRQDPGLGLRLIYFSYDVKMKEKGDIPEGYSVSREKKERFSLILESASTNQTSMYLCASSFGGPRRTEAFFGQGTRLTVV.

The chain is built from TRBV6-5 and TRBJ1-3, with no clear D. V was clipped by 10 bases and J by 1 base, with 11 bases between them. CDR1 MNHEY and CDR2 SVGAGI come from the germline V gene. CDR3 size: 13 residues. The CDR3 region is CATDGRSGNTIYF. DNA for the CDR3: TGTGCCACCGATGGAAGGTCTGGAAACACCATATATTTT.

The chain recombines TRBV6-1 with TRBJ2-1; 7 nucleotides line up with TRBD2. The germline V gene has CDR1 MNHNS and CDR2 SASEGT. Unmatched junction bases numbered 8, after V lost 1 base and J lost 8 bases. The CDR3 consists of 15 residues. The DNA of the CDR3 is TGTGCCAGCAGTGAAGGAGCTGCGGGAGCCGATGAGCAGTTCTTC. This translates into CASSEGAAGADEQFF.

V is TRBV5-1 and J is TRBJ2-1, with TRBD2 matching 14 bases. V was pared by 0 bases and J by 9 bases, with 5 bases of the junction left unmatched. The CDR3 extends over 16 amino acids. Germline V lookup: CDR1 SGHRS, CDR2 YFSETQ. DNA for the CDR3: TGCGCCAGCAGCTTGGGACTAGCGGGAGGGTTCGGTGAGCAGTTCTTC. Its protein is CASSLGLAGGFGEQFF.

This CDR3 is CASKSGGANTEAFF. Here the CDR3 DNA reads TGTGCCAGCAAGTCAGGGGGCGCGAACACTGAAGCTTTCTTT. The rearrangement uses TRBV6-1 and TRBJ1-1; 8 nucleotides align to TRBD1. Germline V CDR1 and CDR2: MNHNS, SASEGT. Unmatched junction bases numbered 5, after V lost 7 bases and J lost 1 base. This CDR3 comprises 14 residues.